The 15 T cell receptor beta chains below come from one sample, sequenced in a study of control samples from healthy donors and cancer patients. The data were produced by immunoSEQ multiplex PCR, yet TCRdb's version contains in-frame clones alone and is incomplete. The sample includes approximately 210,000 clones, about 91% seen only once; the top ten take 1.8%. Sequencing used blood. The receptors originated from a man in his thirties or forties in good health.

In regard to this clone: Other DNA sequences of this sample code for an identical CDR3. The chain carries TRBV12-3 or TRBV12-4 and TRBJ2-7; D might be TRBD1 (6 bases). There are 12 residues in the CDR3. With 3 bases removed from V and 3 bases from J, the gap between germline ends came to 6 bases. CDR3 in DNA: TGTGCCAGCAGTTTCAGGGGCTACGAGCAGTACTTC. As protein: CASSFRGYEQYF.

This clone was observed a few times. Germline and junction disagree at one end, which may indicate a read error. Here the CDR3 DNA reads TGTGCCACCAGCCGAGATGGAGGGGGCAGGGGTAGGACCGGGGAGCTGTTTTTT. Protein sequence: CATSRDGGGRGRTGELFF. This sequence joins TRBV15 and TRBJ2-2, with D possibly matching TRBD1 (7 bases). The CDR3 sequence is 18 residues long. Germline V gene lookup returns CDR1 LNHNV and CDR2 YYDKDF (reference sequence).

The rearrangement uses TRBV28 and TRBJ1-1; 7 bases are shared with TRBD1. V lost 3 bases and J lost 7; bases outside the gene matches: 8. The germline CDR1 and CDR2 sequences are MDHEN and SYDVKM. The CDR3 has 14 residues. DNA for the CDR3: TGTGCCAGCAGTTTGGTAGGGGGCGAAATTGAAGCTTTCTTT. This sequence encodes CASSLVGGEIEAFF.

The chain recombines TRBV7-9 with TRBJ1-6; no clear D gene. The CDR3 has 14 amino acids. Germline-derived CDR1 and CDR2 are SEHNR and FQNEAQ (reference sequence). Deletions cut 2 bases from V and 9 bases from J, with 11 bases between. CDR3 in DNA: TGTGCCAGCAGCTTATATGATGTCGCTTCACCCCTCCACTTT. As protein: CASSLYDVASPLHF.

CDR3 amino acids: CASSLPTSTDTQYF. The DNA for the CDR3 is TGTGCCAGCAGCCTTCCGACCTCCACAGATACGCAGTATTTT. The gene calls are TRBV3-1 (or the pseudogene TRBV3-2) and TRBJ2-3; D is uncertain. Trimming removed 4 bases from V and 2 bases from J, with 10 bases in between. This CDR3 is 14 amino acids long. Germline V CDR1 and CDR2: LGHDT, YNNKEL (reference sequence).

The chain has TRBV30 and TRBJ2-3; 9 positions match TRBD1. From germline, CDR1 is GTSNPN and CDR2 SVGIG (reference sequence). The CDR3 extends over 16 amino acids. With V trimmed by 2 bases and J by 3 bases, 9 bases remained unmatched. CDR3 sequence reads: CAWSSQGALLTDTQYF. The CDR3 DNA sequence: TGTGCCTGGAGTTCACAGGGGGCCCTCTTAACAGATACGCAGTATTTT.

This rearrangement joins TRBV18 to TRBJ2-1; TRBD2 aligns across 11 bases. This CDR3 region has 16 residues. Germline CDR1 is KGHSH and CDR2 is LQKENI. With 2 bases clipped from V and 6 bases from J, the junction kept 6 bases outside the gene matches. In DNA form, the CDR3 reads TGTGCCAGCTCACCAAGGGGACTAGCGGCGGGCAATGAGCAGTTCTTC. Its translation is CASSPRGLAAGNEQFF.

This CDR3 reads CASSIVGYQETQYF. DNA of the CDR3: TGTGCCAGTAGTATAGTAGGGTACCAAGAGACCCAGTACTTC. This chain joins TRBV19 and TRBJ2-5; D remains ambiguous. CDR3 length: 14 residues. Per germline, CDR1 LNHDA and CDR2 SQIVND (reference sequence). V was pared by 1 base and J by 0 bases, with 6 bases between.

The CDR3 DNA reads as TGTGCCAGCAGTCCCCCGAGGAGCAAGGGCTCCTACAATGAGCAGTTCTTC. Translated, it gives CASSPPRSKGSYNEQFF. This chain uses TRBV27 with TRBJ2-1; the D is unclear. The V gene lost 5 bases and the J gene lost 0 bases, with 17 bases spanning the gap. This CDR3 is 17 amino acids long. The germline gives CDR1 MNHEY, CDR2 SMNVEV (reference sequence).

The chain recombines TRBV19 with TRBJ2-7, with D unresolved. CDR3 length equals 14 residues. CDR1 is LNHDA, CDR2 SQIVND, per germline (reference sequence). Trimming pared 6 bases from V and 1 base from J, leaving 13 bases between. CDR3 sequence: CASRPPGPSYEQYF. The CDR3 region has the DNA TGTGCCAGTAGGCCGCCCGGGCCTTCCTACGAGCAGTACTTC. Combining the CDR3 with reference TRBV19 and TRBJ2-7 gives the whole variable domain DGGITQSPKYLFRKEGQNVTLSCEQNLNHDAMYWYRQDPGQGLRLIYYSQIVNDFQKGDIAEGYSVSREKKESFPLTVTSAQKNPTAFYLCASRPPGPSYEQYFGPGTRLTVT.

V and J are TRBV4-1 and TRBJ2-2; D call uncertain. This CDR3 has 14 amino acids. Germline V gives CDR1 MGHRA, CDR2 YSYEKL. V was shortened by 3 bases and J by 1 base, with 6 bases between the two germline ends. The CDR3 sequence: CASSHQENTGELFF. The CDR3 DNA sequence: TGCGCCAGCAGCCATCAGGAGAACACCGGGGAGCTGTTTTTT.

J is TRBJ1-1 and V is TRBV6-6, with TRBD1 as a possible D gene (5 bases). This CDR3 region has 14 residues. From germline, CDR1 is MNHNY and CDR2 SVGAGI (reference sequence). The V end lost 7 bases, the J end lost 2 bases, and 14 bases lay between the germline ends. The CDR3 DNA is TGTGCCAGCACACGTGAGGGGCCTAACACTGAAGCTTTCTTT. Translated: CASTREGPNTEAFF.

The V gene is TRBV5-6, the J gene TRBJ2-5, with 12 bases identical to TRBD2. The CDR3 length is 18 residues. Losses at the gene ends were 0 bases for V and 1 base for J; bases not matched to a gene: 7. Germline loops: CDR1 SGHDT, CDR2 YYEEEE. This CDR3 is CASSLVLAGGNIQETQYF. The CDR3 DNA follows: TGTGCCAGCAGCTTGGTTCTAGCGGGGGGGAATATCCAAGAGACCCAGTACTTC.

CDR3 bases: TGTGCCACCAGTGACCGCAACTACGAGCAGTACTTC. It is translated as CATSDRNYEQYF. The V and J genes are TRBV24-1 and TRBJ2-7; no definite D call. V lost 4 bases and J lost 3, with 6 bases in between. Per the germline V gene, CDR1 is KGHDR and CDR2 is SFDVKD. The CDR3 spans 12 residues.

The CDR3 loop reads CAISRDRVKSGGNTIYF. The CDR3, as DNA: TGTGCCATCAGCCGGGACAGGGTTAAATCGGGAGGAAACACCATATATTTT. This chain joins TRBV10-3 and TRBJ1-3; 9 bases map to TRBD1. The CDR3 spans 17 residues. CDR1 ENHRY and CDR2 SYGVKD come from the germline V gene. V shed 6 bases and J 4 bases; nucleotides not matched to a gene: 13.